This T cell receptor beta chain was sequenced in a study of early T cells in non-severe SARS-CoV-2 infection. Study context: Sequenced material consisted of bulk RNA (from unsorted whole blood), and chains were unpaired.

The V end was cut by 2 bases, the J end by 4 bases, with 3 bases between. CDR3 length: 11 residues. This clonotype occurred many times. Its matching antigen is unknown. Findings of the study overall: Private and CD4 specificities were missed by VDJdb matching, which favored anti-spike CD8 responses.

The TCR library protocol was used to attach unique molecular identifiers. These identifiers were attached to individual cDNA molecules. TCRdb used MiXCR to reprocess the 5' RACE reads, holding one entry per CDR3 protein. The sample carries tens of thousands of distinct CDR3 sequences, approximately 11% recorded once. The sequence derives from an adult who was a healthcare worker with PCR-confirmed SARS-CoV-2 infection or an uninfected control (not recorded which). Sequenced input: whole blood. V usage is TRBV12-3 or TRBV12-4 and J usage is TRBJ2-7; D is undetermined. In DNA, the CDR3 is TGTGCCAGCAGTTTAATGTACGAGCAGTACTTC. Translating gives CASSLMYEQYF.